This T cell receptor (beta chain) originates from a study of T cell responses to AZD1222 COVID-19 vaccine. As for this clone: Its specificity is not known.

Trimming left V 8 bases short and J 8 bases short, with 15 bases between. CDR1 is MNHNY and CDR2 is SVGAGI in the germline V gene (reference sequence). The length of the CDR3 is 12 residues. Study conclusions and caveats: The donors showed a predominance of white British ancestry and of females, with possible underestimation of clonal diversity. Just a handful of AZD1222 recipients were seropositive at baseline. After the peak T cell response, and only then, were repertoires sampled.

Sequencing was performed with immunoSEQ multiplex PCR; in TCRdb, only in-frame clones are kept and a portion is missing. The table includes over 150,000 clones, almost 95% detected once. The rearrangement uses TRBV6-6 and TRBJ1-2; D is unresolved. Sequences were derived from peripheral blood, sampled on day 0 of AZD1222 vaccination. The source is an adult in good health. CDR3 in amino acids: CASSIRGLGYTF. The DNA for the CDR3 is TGTGCCAGCTCTATCCGTGGCTTGGGCTACACCTTC.